Sequencing of this TCR beta chain was carried out in a study of CD8+ T cells in alopecia areata. CDR3 length equals 12 residues. Germline V gene lookup returns CDR1 SGHRS and CDR2 YFSETQ. Trimming removed 4 bases from V and 5 bases from J, with 4 bases in between. Once RNA had been extracted, it was reverse transcribed into cDNA to act as the sequencing template. Produced via immunoSEQ multiplex PCR; TCRdb's table is partial and in-frame only. Here the sample spans about 76,000 clones, approximately 72% being singletons. The treatment is: oral pan-JAK inhibitor, 5-10 mg twice daily. The source material was CD8+ T cells sorted from blood, sampled at week 24, from a patient treated with tofacitinib. This chain uses TRBV5-1 with TRBJ1-6; unclear D gene. This clonotype originated in a human donor with alopecia areata. In DNA, the CDR3 is TGCGCCAGCAGCCAGGATAATTCACCCCTCCACTTT. Translation gives CASSQDNSPLHF.